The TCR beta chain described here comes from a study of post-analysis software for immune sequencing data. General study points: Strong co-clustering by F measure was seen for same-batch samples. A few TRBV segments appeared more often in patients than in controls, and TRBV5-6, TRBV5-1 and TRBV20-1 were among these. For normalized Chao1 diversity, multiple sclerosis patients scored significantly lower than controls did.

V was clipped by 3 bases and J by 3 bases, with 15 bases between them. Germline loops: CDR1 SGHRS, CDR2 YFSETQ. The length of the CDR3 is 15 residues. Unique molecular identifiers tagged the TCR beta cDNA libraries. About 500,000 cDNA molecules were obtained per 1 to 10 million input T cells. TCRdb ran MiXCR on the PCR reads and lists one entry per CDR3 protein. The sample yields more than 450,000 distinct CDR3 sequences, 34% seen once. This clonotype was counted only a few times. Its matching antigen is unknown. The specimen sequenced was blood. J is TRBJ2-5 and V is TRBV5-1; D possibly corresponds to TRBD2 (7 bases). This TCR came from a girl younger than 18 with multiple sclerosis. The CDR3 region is CASSWGGRSEETQYF. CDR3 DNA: TGCGCCAGCAGCTGGGGGGGGCGGTCAGAAGAGACCCAGTACTTC.